The 6 T cell receptor beta chains reported below all come from one sample, sequenced in a study of cytomegalovirus exposure and HLA in healthy donors. Sequencing was performed with immunoSEQ multiplex PCR; in TCRdb, only in-frame clones are kept and a portion is missing. This sample has 170,000 or so clones; about 80% occur once, and the top ten carry about 2.8%. Material: PBMCs. Every receptor here comes from a woman younger than 35 in good health and CMV-seropositive.

The chain employs TRBV5-1 and TRBJ2-7; tentatively, D is TRBD2 (5 bases). V gave up 6 bases and J gave up 5 bases, with 12 bases separating them. This CDR3 contains 12 residues. Germline V gives CDR1 SGHRS, CDR2 YFSETQ. CDR3 in DNA: TGCGCCAGCACCGGAGGTCTGAACGAGCAGTACTTC. Translating it yields CASTGGLNEQYF. Full variable domain (missing parts from reference TRBV5-1 and TRBJ2-7): KAGVTQTPRYLIKTRGQQVTLSCSPISGHRSVSWYQQTPGQGLQFLFEYFSETQRNKGNFPGRFSGRQFSNSRSEMNVSTLELGDSALYLCASTGGLNEQYFGPGTRLTVT.

The CDR3 bases are TGCGCCAGCAGATCAACACTGAACACTGAAGCTTTCTTT. Translation: CASRSTLNTEAFF. The chain uses TRBV4-1 and TRBJ1-1; D gene ambiguous. Trimming shortened V by 6 bases and J by 0 bases, and 8 bases separated the two germline ends. The length of the CDR3 is 13 residues. Germline V gives CDR1 MGHRA, CDR2 YSYEKL.

This clone was counted a few times. This rearrangement joins TRBV19 to TRBJ1-5; D is perhaps TRBD1 (5 bases). The CDR3 runs to 14 residues. Germline V CDR1 and CDR2: LNHDA, SQIVND (reference sequence). V lost 7 bases and J 3 bases, leaving 13 bases between the germline ends. The CDR3 nucleotides are TGTGCCAGTATAGGGGATCACACCAATCAGCCCCAGCATTTT. It translates to CASIGDHTNQPQHF.

This clone has only a few counts. Other DNA sequences within the sample encode an identical CDR3. This rearrangement joins TRBV6-5 to TRBJ1-1, with D possibly being TRBD1 (6 bases). The CDR3 length is 14 residues. Germline V gives CDR1 MNHEY, CDR2 SVGAGI. V lost 2 bases to trimming and J lost 2 bases, with 9 bases between them. The CDR3 region has the DNA TGTGCCAGCAGTTACAGCAGGGGTAACACTGAAGCTTTCTTT. Translation gives CASSYSRGNTEAFF.

This sequence joins TRBV7-9 and TRBJ2-7; 8 bases are shared with TRBD2. The V segment lost 5 bases and the J segment 9 bases; nucleotides outside the gene matches: 18. CDR3 size: 16 residues. Germline CDR1 SEHNR, CDR2 FQNEAQ (reference sequence). CDR3 DNA sequence: TGTGCCAGCAGCCGCCTGGGGCGGGGGGACAACATAGGGCAGTACTTC. Translating gives CASSRLGRGDNIGQYF.

This clone was recorded only once. The chain employs TRBV5-1 and TRBJ1-6, with unresolved D. The germline gives CDR1 SGHRS, CDR2 YFSETQ. This CDR3 is built from 14 residues. Trimming stripped 3 bases from V and 3 bases from J, with 7 bases between. As DNA, the CDR3 is TGCGCCAGCAGCTCCCGCGTCTATAATTCACCCCTCCACTTT. As protein: CASSSRVYNSPLHF.